These 19 T cell receptor beta chains were all obtained from the same sample, sequenced in a study of long-term antiretroviral therapy in people with HIV. Samples were assayed with immunoSEQ v3.0 at survey level. TCRdb keeps only in-frame clones here, not all; method: immunoSEQ multiplex PCR. This table has tens of thousands of clones, approximately 92% appearing once. The sequencing used unsorted PBMCs, collected roughly 5 years after starting antiretroviral therapy. All receptors come from a woman between 35 and 50 years old with HIV.

The gene calls are TRBV7-8 and TRBJ2-3, with 10 bases lining up with TRBD2. CDR3 length equals 16 residues. Germline CDR1 is SGHVS and CDR2 is FQNEAQ. V shed 1 base and J 6 bases; nucleotides not matched to a gene: 7. Written as DNA, the CDR3 is TGTGCCAGCAGCTTAGTACTAGCGGGGCTGGGGGATACGCAGTATTTT. Translated: CASSLVLAGLGDTQYF.

The rearrangement uses TRBV19 and TRBJ1-2, with D hard to call. This CDR3 spans 15 amino acids. Trimming stripped 5 bases from V and 4 bases from J, with 17 bases between. Germline V lookup: CDR1 LNHDA, CDR2 SQIVND (reference sequence). CDR3 loop: CASSRTQVQGYGYTF. The CDR3 DNA sequence: TGTGCCAGTAGTCGGACCCAGGTTCAAGGCTATGGCTACACCTTC.

V is TRBV6-5 and J is TRBJ1-1, with TRBD1 matching over 10 bases. V gave up 1 base and J gave up 6 bases; unmatched junction bases: 8. The CDR3 contains 16 residues. Germline V gene sequence: CDR1 MNHEY, CDR2 SVGAGI. CDR3 protein: CASSYFLGTGVSEAFF. In DNA, the CDR3 is TGTGCCAGCAGTTACTTTCTCGGGACAGGGGTCTCTGAAGCTTTCTTT.

The chain couples TRBV13 to TRBJ2-3; TRBD2 aligns across 7 bases. The CDR3 spans 16 residues. Germline V CDR1 and CDR2: PRHDT, FYEKMQ (reference sequence). The trim removed 4 bases at V and 1 base at J, leaving 8 bases unmatched. The chain's CDR3 is CASSSRLAVGTDTQYF. In nucleotides, the CDR3 is TGTGCCAGCAGCTCCCGGCTAGCGGTCGGCACAGATACGCAGTATTTT. The full variable domain, completed using reference TRBV13 and TRBJ2-3, is AAGVIQSPRHLIKEKRETATLKCYPIPRHDTVYWYQQGPGQDPQFLISFYEKMQSDKGSIPDRFSAQQFSDYHSELNMSSLELGDSALYFCASSSRLAVGTDTQYFGPGTRLTVL.

The chain recombines TRBV5-5 with TRBJ2-3, with a weak D call TRBD2 (7 bases). V lost 2 bases and J lost 0, with 10 bases in between. In germline, CDR1 is SGHKS, CDR2 YYEKEE (reference sequence). CDR3 size: 15 residues. CDR3 region: CASSFRGASTDTQYF. Here the CDR3 DNA reads TGTGCCAGCAGCTTCCGGGGGGCTAGCACAGATACGCAGTATTTT. The complete variable domain, with remaining parts taken from reference TRBV5-5 and TRBJ2-3, reads DAGVTQSPTHLIKTRGQQVTLRCSPISGHKSVSWYQQVLGQGPQFIFQYYEKEERGRGNFPDRFSARQFPNYSSELNVNALLLGDSALYLCASSFRGASTDTQYFGPGTRLTVL.

The rearrangement uses TRBV5-1 and TRBJ2-5; D is undetermined. V shed 4 bases and J shed 0 bases, with 10 bases lying between them. From germline, CDR1 is SGHRS and CDR2 YFSETQ. The CDR3 spans 14 residues. The CDR3 DNA is TGCGCCAGCAGCGACAATAAGTACCAAGAGACCCAGTACTTC. As protein: CASSDNKYQETQYF.

The chain joins TRBV29-1 to TRBJ1-2, with D hard to call. The germline CDR1 and CDR2 sequences are SQVTM and ANQGSEA. CDR3 size: 12 residues. Trimming cost V 4 bases and J 6 bases, with 12 bases left between them. CDR3 nucleotides: TGCAGCGTTGTACCCAGTCTAAATGGCTACACCTTC. This encodes CSVVPSLNGYTF.

The V and J genes are TRBV19 and TRBJ2-2; the D gene could be TRBD1 or TRBD2 (6 bases each). V lost 3 bases, J lost 7 bases, and 12 bases lay in between. This CDR3 spans 14 amino acids. Germline CDR1 LNHDA, CDR2 SQIVND (reference sequence). The CDR3 protein is CASSISGASGELFF. As DNA, the CDR3 is TGTGCCAGTAGTATCTCGGGGGCTAGCGGGGAGCTGTTTTTT.

Concerning this clone itself: The germline gene is not matched at one end of the junction; a read error may be the cause. The chain uses TRBV5-1 and TRBJ2-3; TRBD1 might be the D (6 bases). This CDR3 is built from 15 residues. In germline, CDR1 is SGHRS, CDR2 YFSETQ. CDR3 in DNA: TGCGCCACCAGCAGAGGGGGAGATGGCACAGATACGCAGTATTTT. Translated: CATSRGGDGTDTQYF.

The chain employs TRBV10-3 and TRBJ2-1; D is undetermined. The ends were cut back, 3 bases at V and 5 bases at J, with 11 bases in the middle. Germline V gene lookup returns CDR1 ENHRY and CDR2 SYGVKD. This CDR3 spans 14 amino acids. The CDR3 nucleotides read TGTGCCATCAGTGAAACCTTTACCGACAATGAGCAGTTCTTC. Protein product: CAISETFTDNEQFF.

The chain uses TRBV9 and TRBJ1-3, with a possible D match to TRBD1 (5 bases). CDR1 SGDLS and CDR2 YYNGEE come from the germline V gene. CDR3 length: 15 amino acids. V was clipped by 6 bases and J by 0 bases, with 13 bases between them. CDR3 nucleotides: TGTGCCAGCACATCGGACAAGAGCTCTGGAAACACCATATATTTT. It encodes CASTSDKSSGNTIYF.

This sequence joins TRBV11-2 and TRBJ1-1; the D is unclear. The CDR3 runs 14 residues. V was clipped by 5 bases and J by 10 bases, with 20 bases between them. The V gene's germline CDR1 is SGHAT and CDR2 FQNNGV. The CDR3 region is CASSLEVPRAAAFF. The CDR3 nucleotides are TGTGCCAGCAGCCTCGAGGTTCCCCGGGCCGCAGCTTTCTTT.

V usage is TRBV9 and J usage is TRBJ2-7; the D gene is possibly TRBD1 (5 bases). This CDR3 comprises 15 residues. CDR1 SGDLS and CDR2 YYNGEE come from the germline V gene. Trimming pared 4 bases from V and 7 bases from J, leaving 21 bases between. The chain's CDR3 is CASSQRTGEYEEQYF. The CDR3 region has the DNA TGTGCCAGCAGCCAGAGAACAGGCGAATACGAAGAGCAGTACTTC. Combining the CDR3 with reference TRBV9 and TRBJ2-7 gives the whole variable domain DSGVTQTPKHLITATGQRVTLRCSPRSGDLSVYWYQQSLDQGLQFLIQYYNGEERAKGNILERFSAQQFPDLHSELNLSSLELGDSALYFCASSQRTGEYEEQYFGPGTRLTVT.

In this sample, this clone turned up a few times. This chain joins TRBV7-8 and TRBJ1-2; a weak D match, TRBD1 (5 bases). Germline V gene data show CDR1 as SGHVS and CDR2 as FQNEAQ. The CDR3 consists of 21 residues. With 5 bases removed from V and 5 bases from J, the gap between germline ends came to 36 bases. CDR3: CASSPYSIPAGWGRGIYGYTF. DNA of the CDR3: TGTGCCAGCAGCCCCTACTCCATTCCGGCAGGGTGGGGTAGGGGTATATATGGCTACACCTTC. The whole variable domain, remainder taken from reference TRBV7-8 and TRBJ1-2, is GAGVSQSPRYKVAKRGQDVALRCDPISGHVSLFWYQQALGQGPEFLTYFQNEAQLDKSGLPSDRFFAERPEGSVSTLKIQRTQQEDSAVYLCASSPYSIPAGWGRGIYGYTFGSGTRLTVV.

This clone was detected only once. The V call is TRBV10-3, the J call TRBJ2-7, with 8 bases that match TRBD2. V was pared by 6 bases and J by 4 bases, with 11 bases of the junction left unmatched. Germline lookup yields CDR1 ENHRY and CDR2 SYGVKD. This CDR3 is 15 amino acids long. CDR3 bases: TGTGCCATCAGCAAACTAGCGGAGGTGGGGTACGAGCAGTACTTC. Translated: CAISKLAEVGYEQYF.

The chain couples TRBV6-5 to TRBJ1-4; possibly TRBD1 for D (5 bases). The CDR3 contains 15 residues. The germline V gene has CDR1 MNHEY and CDR2 SVGAGI. The V end was cut by 5 bases, the J end by 0 bases, with 10 bases between. The CDR3 loop is CASSRRQTTNEKLFF. In nucleotides, the CDR3 is TGTGCCAGCAGTAGAAGACAGACAACTAATGAAAAACTGTTTTTT.

The V call is TRBV19, the J call TRBJ1-6, with 9 bases identical to TRBD1. Germline-derived CDR1 and CDR2 are LNHDA and SQIVND (reference sequence). The V gene end was trimmed by 3 bases and the J gene end by 10 bases; junction bases not matched to a gene: 7. This CDR3 has 15 residues. CDR3 nucleotides: TGTGCCAGTAGTATCGAGGGACAGGGCGAGTCACCCCTCCACTTT. It yields the protein CASSIEGQGESPLHF.

V is TRBV27 and J is TRBJ2-7; D may be TRBD1 (5 bases). The germline gives CDR1 MNHEY, CDR2 SMNVEV (reference sequence). This CDR3 comprises 14 residues. Trimming left V 2 bases short and J 2 bases short, with 10 bases between. The CDR3 DNA reads TGTGCCAGCAGTTTAGGAACAGGACCCTACGAGCAGTACTTC. This translates into CASSLGTGPYEQYF.

The chain combines TRBV7-6 with TRBJ2-1, with 8 bases fitting TRBD2. Germline V gives CDR1 SGHVS, CDR2 FNYEAQ. CDR3 length: 16 amino acids. J lost 3 bases, V lost 2 bases, and 6 bases had no gene match. The CDR3 sequence is CASSLIRGGRYNEQFF. CDR3 DNA sequence: TGTGCCAGCAGCTTAATACGGGGGGGCCGCTACAATGAGCAGTTCTTC.